These 15 T cell receptor beta chains were sequenced from one sample in a study of CD4 T cells in relation to SARS-CoV-2 and coronaviruses. Assay: immunoSEQ multiplex PCR; the TCRdb copy retains only in-frame clones and omits some. The profile shows about 38,000 clones, around four fifths of them singletons. Antigens of these TCRs are unknown. Sequencing was carried out using memory CD4+ T cells from PBMCs, cultured in vitro. These receptors were obtained from an adult with COVID-19.

In its sample, this clone was seen once. The chain combines TRBV28 with TRBJ1-2; D perhaps matches TRBD1 (6 bases). V was pared by 4 bases and J by 7 bases, with 10 bases between. In germline, CDR1 is MDHEN, CDR2 SYDVKM. The CDR3 spans 12 residues. The CDR3: CASSSTGLGYTF. The CDR3 region has the DNA TGTGCCAGCAGTTCTACAGGGCTTGGCTACACCTTC.

The chain couples TRBV19 to TRBJ2-7; the D gene is possibly TRBD1 (5 bases). V was pared by 2 bases and J by 2 bases, with 10 bases between. From germline, CDR1 is LNHDA and CDR2 SQIVND (reference sequence). This CDR3 has 14 amino acids. The CDR3 DNA reads TGTGCCAGTAGTATAAGGGGCAGTACCTACGAGCAGTACTTC. Protein sequence: CASSIRGSTYEQYF.

This clone was detected once. This chain joins TRBV9 and TRBJ1-2; the D gene is possibly TRBD1 (6 bases). Trimming removed 1 base at V and 8 bases at J, with 18 bases between. The CDR3 totals 15 residues. Germline CDR1 is SGDLS and CDR2 is YYNGEE. CDR3 sequence: CASSVRSWGARGYTF. The CDR3 bases are TGTGCCAGCAGCGTAAGGTCGTGGGGGGCGCGGGGCTACACCTTC. The full variable domain, in which reference TRBV9 and TRBJ1-2 provide the parts outside the CDR3, is DSGVTQTPKHLITATGQRVTLRCSPRSGDLSVYWYQQSLDQGLQFLIQYYNGEERAKGNILERFSAQQFPDLHSELNLSSLELGDSALYFCASSVRSWGARGYTFGSGTRLTVV.

The chain recombines TRBV23-1 with TRBJ1-3; 7 nucleotides agree with TRBD1. TRBV23-1 qualifies as an ORF whose function is uncertain. J gave up 0 bases and V 0 bases, and 8 bases lay outside the gene matches. The CDR3 is 18 amino acids. CDR3 residues: CASSQSGTEPNSGNTIYF. In DNA, the CDR3 is TGCGCCAGCAGTCAATCGGGGACAGAGCCCAACTCTGGAAACACCATATATTTT.

This clone came up once. V usage is TRBV28 and J usage is TRBJ2-3; TRBD2 matches at 10 bases. The CDR3 spans 15 residues. The V gene's germline CDR1 is MDHEN and CDR2 SYDVKM. Trimming removed 4 bases from V and 7 bases from J; junction bases left unmatched: 8. This chain's CDR3 is CASSWGRTSGNTQYF. The CDR3 DNA is TGTGCCAGCAGTTGGGGTAGGACTAGCGGCAATACGCAGTATTTT. Filled out from reference TRBV28 and TRBJ2-3, the complete variable domain reads DVKVTQSSRYLVKRTGEKVFLECVQDMDHENMFWYRQDPGLGLRLIYFSYDVKMKEKGDIPEGYSVSREKKERFSLILESASTNQTSMYLCASSWGRTSGNTQYFGPGTRLTVL.

The rearrangement links TRBV11-2 to TRBJ1-3; D remains unclear. Trimming took off 6 bases at V and 2 bases at J, with 11 bases between the two ends. Per the germline V gene, CDR1 is SGHAT and CDR2 is FQNNGV. The CDR3 covers 14 residues. The CDR3 DNA sequence: TGTGCCAGCAGATCTTTAAACACTGGAAACACCATATATTTT. This codes for CASRSLNTGNTIYF.

This sequence joins TRBV5-4 and TRBJ1-1; D is ambiguous. This CDR3 contains 15 residues. Looked up from germline, CDR1 is SGHNT and CDR2 is YYREEE (reference sequence). Trimming removed 2 bases at V and 1 base at J, with 12 bases between. As DNA, the CDR3 is TGTGCCAGCAGCTTAATATCGACGGGGAACACTGAAGCTTTCTTT. Amino acids: CASSLISTGNTEAFF.

The CDR3 loop reads CASSTGRNYEQYF. In DNA form, the CDR3 reads TGTGCCAGCAGCACCGGACGGAACTACGAGCAGTACTTC. The genes are TRBV7-9 and TRBJ2-7, with unresolved D. This CDR3 has 13 amino acids. Per the germline V gene, CDR1 is SEHNR and CDR2 is FQNEAQ (reference sequence). Trimming removed 5 bases at V and 3 bases at J, with 11 bases between.

This clone is large by share. The genes are TRBV14 and TRBJ2-7; 7 bases are a match to TRBD1. The CDR3 contains 12 residues. V lost 5 bases to trimming and J lost 4 bases; unmatched junction nucleotides: 2. The germline V gene has CDR1 SGHDN and CDR2 FVKESK. The CDR3 sequence: CASSSQGYEQYF. The CDR3 DNA is TGTGCCAGCAGCTCACAGGGGTACGAGCAGTACTTC.

The sample holds a few counts of this clone. The rearrangement joins TRBV20-1 to TRBJ1-2, with D unresolved. The CDR3 is 12 amino acids. Germline values: CDR1 DFQATT, CDR2 SNEGSKA (reference sequence). With 3 bases removed from V and 0 bases from J, the gap between germline ends came to 5 bases. This CDR3 reads CSASVANYGYTF. For the CDR3, the DNA is TGCAGTGCTAGTGTGGCTAACTATGGCTACACCTTC.

Here the CDR3 DNA reads TGTGCCAGCAGCGTTGGACTAGATCCTAGCACAGATACGCAGTATTTT. Translated, it gives CASSVGLDPSTDTQYF. The chain carries TRBV9 and TRBJ2-3; 7 positions match TRBD2. The V gene end was trimmed by 2 bases and the J gene end by 0 bases; junction bases not matched to a gene: 6. This CDR3 has 16 amino acids. Germline V gene data show CDR1 as SGDLS and CDR2 as YYNGEE.

The chain has TRBV7-8 and TRBJ2-1, with 8 bases fitting TRBD2. Germline V CDR1 and CDR2: SGHVS, FQNEAQ. The CDR3 contains 17 residues. V was clipped by 5 bases and J by 7 bases; unmatched bases: 16. CDR3 loop: CASSPKGASGSRNEQFF. The DNA of the CDR3 is TGTGCCAGCAGCCCCAAGGGTGCCAGCGGGAGTAGGAATGAGCAGTTCTTC.

V and J are TRBV7-6 and TRBJ2-3, with 8 bases that match TRBD2. CDR1 and CDR2 (germline): SGHVS, FNYEAQ. This CDR3 is 17 amino acids long. V lost 0 bases, J lost 1 base, and 6 bases stayed unmatched. CDR3 bases: TGTGCCAGCAGCTTAGCAAGGACTAGCCTTCGCACAGATACGCAGTATTTT. Encoded protein: CASSLARTSLRTDTQYF.

In its sample, this clone was seen a few times. This chain joins TRBV30 and TRBJ2-7, with 9 bases that match TRBD2. Trimming at V came to 1 base and at J to 4 bases, leaving 29 bases not matched to a gene. This CDR3 is built from 22 residues. Germline V lookup: CDR1 GTSNPN, CDR2 SVGIG (reference sequence). CDR3 in amino acids: CAWSDVGLCLVENPSGIYEQYF. Here the CDR3 DNA reads TGTGCCTGGAGTGACGTCGGGTTATGTTTGGTGGAGAACCCTAGCGGGATTTACGAGCAGTACTTC.

This clone was counted only a few times. The J gene is TRBJ2-3, the V gene TRBV28; D remains ambiguous. Trimming removed 6 bases from V and 0 bases from J, with 7 bases in between. CDR3 length equals 13 residues. Looked up from germline, CDR1 is MDHEN and CDR2 is SYDVKM. CDR3 sequence: CASRATSTDTQYF. The CDR3 DNA is TGTGCCAGCAGGGCGACTAGCACAGATACGCAGTATTTT.